The 6 T cell receptor beta chains below come from one sample, sequenced in a study of cytomegalovirus exposure and HLA in healthy donors. TCRdb keeps only in-frame clones here, not all; method: immunoSEQ multiplex PCR. There are around 80,000 clones in the sample; roughly 94% occur only once, and roughly 0.75% lies in the top ten. Input material: PBMCs. The receptors derive from a young woman in good health and CMV-seronegative.

The chain links TRBV5-1 to TRBJ2-6; D uncertain. Germline loops: CDR1 SGHRS, CDR2 YFSETQ. CDR3 size: 14 residues. V was trimmed by 1 base and J by 2 bases, leaving 4 bases between them. The CDR3 reads CASSLRAGANVLTF. The CDR3 nucleotides are TGCGCCAGCAGCTTGCGAGCTGGGGCCAACGTCCTGACTTTC.

This clone has just a few counts. The rearrangement links TRBV6-5 to TRBJ1-1; the D gene is possibly TRBD1 (5 bases). Germline V lookup: CDR1 MNHEY, CDR2 SVGAGI. Trimming took 7 bases from V and 3 from J, leaving 12 bases between them. The CDR3 has 13 residues. The CDR3: CASMRGDYTEAFF. The CDR3 nucleotides are TGTGCCAGCATGCGGGGGGACTACACTGAAGCTTTCTTT.

In its sample, this clone was seen once. The genes are TRBV11-2 and TRBJ2-7, with 9 bases aligning to TRBD2. The junction had 5 bases not matched to a gene; V was cut back by 5 bases and J by 0 bases. CDR1 is SGHAT and CDR2 is FQNNGV in the germline V gene. CDR3 size: 15 residues. The CDR3 protein is CASSRSGSSSYEQYF. Written as DNA, the CDR3 is TGTGCCAGCAGCCGTAGCGGGAGTAGCTCCTACGAGCAGTACTTC.

This chain connects TRBV30 to TRBJ1-1; a weak D match, TRBD1 (6 bases). The V gene lost 2 bases and the J gene lost 12 bases, with 16 bases spanning the gap. The germline V gene has CDR1 GTSNPN and CDR2 SVGIG (reference sequence). There are 12 residues in the CDR3. The CDR3 reads CAWSQGFIWSFF. The CDR3 DNA sequence: TGTGCCTGGAGTCAGGGGTTTATCTGGTCTTTCTTT.

The V gene is TRBV27, the J gene TRBJ1-2, with D possibly being TRBD1 (6 bases). CDR1 is MNHEY, CDR2 SMNVEV, per germline (reference sequence). The CDR3 runs 18 residues. V was pared by 1 base and J by 0 bases, with 18 bases between. The CDR3 DNA reads as TGTGCCAGCAGTTTATTCTACAGGGTTAGGGCTTCTAACTATGGCTACACCTTC. Its translation is CASSLFYRVRASNYGYTF.

The J gene is TRBJ2-3, the V gene TRBV6-5; TRBD2 agrees at 7 bases. The CDR3 has 15 residues. V shed 5 bases and J 1 base; nucleotides not matched to a gene: 6. CDR1 and CDR2 (germline): MNHEY, SVGAGI. In DNA form, the CDR3 reads TGTGCCAGCAGTCAGCGGGGTAGTCGCACAGATACGCAGTATTTT. Protein product: CASSQRGSRTDTQYF.